The 6 T cell receptor beta chains listed next were all sequenced from one sample in a study of T cells in Graves' hyperthyroidism and ophthalmopathy. Amplification yielded TCR beta CDR3 regions, with RNA transcripts as the source. HTBI primers drove first-round RT-PCR of the TCR CDR3. TCRdb independently ran MiXCR on the multiplex PCR reads; one entry per CDR3 protein. The sample records some 250,000 distinct CDR3 sequences, less than 15% being singletons. Material for sequencing was blood. These receptors came from a woman between 35 and 50 years old with Graves' hyperthyroidism that later progressed to Graves' ophthalmopathy.

V gene TRBV28 combines with J gene TRBJ2-3; TRBD2 matches at 11 bases. The J segment lost 4 bases and the V segment lost 5 bases, leaving 5 bases of the junction unmatched. Germline CDR1 reads MDHEN; CDR2 reads SYDVKM. This CDR3 comprises 15 residues. CDR3: CASSPIAGGPDTQYF. Written as DNA, the CDR3 is TGTGCCAGCAGTCCCATAGCGGGGGGGCCAGATACGCAGTATTTT.

Ten or more counts support this clonotype. The V call is TRBV10-3, the J call TRBJ2-7; maybe TRBD1 (6 bases). Trimming shortened V by 3 bases and J by 7 bases, and 13 bases separated the two germline ends. The CDR3 extends over 13 amino acids. Looked up from germline, CDR1 is ENHRY and CDR2 is SYGVKD. CDR3 DNA sequence: TGTGCCATCAGTGACTCACAGGGACGGGAGCAGTACTTC. The encoded protein is CAISDSQGREQYF.

This clonotype has only a few counts. The rearrangement links TRBV5-5 to TRBJ2-2, with 9 bases identical to TRBD1. The CDR3 runs 18 residues. The germline V gene encodes CDR1 SGHKS and CDR2 YYEKEE (reference sequence). Losses at the gene ends were 4 bases for V and 4 bases for J; bases not matched to a gene: 14. CDR3 sequence reads: CASSTYPPGQGSTGELFF. CDR3 bases: TGTGCCAGCAGCACATATCCTCCGGGACAGGGATCCACCGGGGAGCTGTTTTTT.

V gene TRBV27 combines with J gene TRBJ2-7; D possibly matches TRBD1 or TRBD2 (5 bases each). This CDR3 has 14 residues. Trimming shortened V by 0 bases and J by 3 bases, and 9 bases separated the two germline ends. Germline CDR1 MNHEY, CDR2 SMNVEV (reference sequence). As DNA, the CDR3 is TGTGCCAGCAGTTTATCGGGGGTGAACTACGAGCAGTACTTC. This codes for CASSLSGVNYEQYF.

This clonotype appeared many times. This chain connects TRBV6-5 to TRBJ1-2; D uncertain. CDR3 length: 14 residues. CDR1 MNHEY and CDR2 SVGAGI come from the germline V gene. Trimming removed 1 base from V and 4 bases from J, with 10 bases in between. Here the CDR3 reads CASSYLTSSYGYTF. DNA of the CDR3: TGTGCCAGCAGTTACTTGACAAGTTCCTATGGCTACACCTTC.

The sample holds many counts of this clonotype. In nucleotides, the CDR3 is TGTGCCAGCAGTGAATATGGACGCCCCACCGGGGAGCTGTTTTTT. The encoded protein is CASSEYGRPTGELFF. The chain uses TRBV6-1 and TRBJ2-2; unclear D gene. The CDR3 is 15 amino acids. Germline lookup yields CDR1 MNHNS and CDR2 SASEGT. The ends were cut back, 2 bases at V and 4 bases at J, with 11 bases in the middle.